This note documents a single T cell receptor (beta chain) sequence. The data are from a study of blood T cell repertoires in COVID-19. Across the study: Collection of acute and convalescent COVID-19 samples took place in the United States, Italy and Spain. PBMCs, B-cell-depleted T cells, or T cells provided the cDNA or gDNA that made up the material.

In the original processing: From reference gene primer amplification, estimates of nucleated cell counts were derived. Clones were sequenced by immunoSEQ multiplex PCR, and TCRdb holds only the in-frame ones, with some missing. That table is the source of V, J and clone size, and D and trimming were worked out from the DNA. This table holds about 89,000 clones, 60% to 85% found once. Germline V gene sequence: CDR1 SGHVS, CDR2 FQNEAQ. This CDR3 spans 16 amino acids. V gave up 1 base and J gave up 4 bases, with 17 bases separating them. The sample taken for sequencing was peripheral blood. The receptor was isolated from a human donor in a cohort sampled during active COVID-19. This chain links TRBV7-8 with TRBJ2-7; D may be TRBD2 (6 bases). Written as DNA, the CDR3 is TGTGCCAGCAGCTTAGAATCTGGTGGTAGCGGTTACGAGCAGTACTTC. Its protein is CASSLESGGSGYEQYF.